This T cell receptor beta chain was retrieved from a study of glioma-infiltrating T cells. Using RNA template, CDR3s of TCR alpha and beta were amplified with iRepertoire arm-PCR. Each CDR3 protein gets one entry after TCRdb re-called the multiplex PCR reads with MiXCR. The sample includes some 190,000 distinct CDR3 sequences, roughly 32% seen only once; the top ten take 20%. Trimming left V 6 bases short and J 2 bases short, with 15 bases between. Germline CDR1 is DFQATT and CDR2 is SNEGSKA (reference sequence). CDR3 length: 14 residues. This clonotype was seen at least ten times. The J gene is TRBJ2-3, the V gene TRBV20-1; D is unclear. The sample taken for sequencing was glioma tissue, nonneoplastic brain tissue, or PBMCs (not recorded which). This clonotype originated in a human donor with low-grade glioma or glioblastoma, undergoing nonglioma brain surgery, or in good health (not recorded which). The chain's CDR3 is CSAFPGLATDTQYF. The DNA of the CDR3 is TGCAGTGCCTTTCCTGGCCTCGCCACAGATACGCAGTATTTT.